Many counts were recorded for the clone carrying this T cell receptor beta chain. This CDR3 contains 15 residues. The germline V gene encodes CDR1 MDHEN and CDR2 SYDVKM. The trim removed 6 bases at V and 5 bases at J, leaving 9 bases unmatched. Measured with immunoSEQ multiplex PCR; TCRdb has only the in-frame clones, and not every one. The sample has over 70,000 clones, more than 65% seen once. This record comes from a study of blood T cell repertoires in COVID-19. The clonotype originates from a man between 70 and 80 years old with COVID-19, enrolled during active disease. The sample was peripheral blood. The chain joins TRBV28 to TRBJ2-2; TRBD1 agrees at 7 bases. The CDR3 region has the DNA TGTGCCAGCAGACCGACAGGGCCTGCGACCGGGGAGCTGTTTTTT. This gives the protein CASRPTGPATGELFF.